This TCR beta chain was identified during a study of cytomegalovirus exposure and HLA in healthy donors. Study results and limitations: It was reportedly the case that the classifier diagnosed cytomegalovirus status with high specificity and sensitivity. The study labeled around 160 TCR beta chains cytomegalovirus-associated.

The V end was cut by 3 bases, the J end by 6 bases, with 18 bases between. The germline V gene has CDR1 SGHNT and CDR2 YYREEE (reference sequence). The CDR3 covers 15 residues. The PCR made use of 60 Vbeta and 13 Jbeta primers. Under the authors' procedure: Unique TCR beta chains numbered 80 million to 95 million in a later analysis, with around 10 million shared. TCRdb's copy holds only in-frame clones and misses some; the assay was immunoSEQ multiplex PCR. For V, J and clone size, that table is used; D and trimming come from the DNA. The sample yields roughly 100,000 clones, over 75% seen once. A note on this clone: Its antigen is undetermined.

Sequencing was done on a sample of PBMCs. This TCR was sampled from a female donor in good health and CMV-seropositive. The genes are TRBV5-4 and TRBJ1-2; a possible D gene is TRBD1 (5 bases). CDR3 bases: TGTGCCAGCAGCTCCGAGCGTGGATGGGGGGATGGCTACACCTTC. Its protein is CASSSERGWGDGYTF.